These T cell receptor beta chains were read from a single sample in a study of CD4 T cells in relation to SARS-CoV-2 and coronaviruses. Measured with immunoSEQ multiplex PCR; TCRdb has only the in-frame clones, and not every one. Of under 20,000 clones listed, around three quarters are singletons. Their antigens are not known. The sequencing input was CD4+ T cells from PBMCs, cultured in vitro. The receptors stem from a human donor in good health. CDR3s include the opening cysteine and the closing phenylalanine or tryptophan. D genes are given only for firm matches. Clone sizes are given selectively: once, few, many, or a class where the clone is expanded.

CDR3 DNA	CDR3 protein	J gene	D gene	V gene	CDR3 length	clone size
TGTGCCAGCAGCTGGACTAGCGGGAGACATGAGCAGTTCTTC	CASSWTSGRHEQFF	TRBJ2-1	TRBD2	TRBV7-2	14	few
TGTGCCAGTAGTATAGAATGGGGGGGAGGGCCGAACACCGGGGAGCTGTTTTTT	CASSIEWGGGPNTGELFF	TRBJ2-2	TRBD2	TRBV19	18	once
TGCAGCGGAGGGAACACCGGGGAGCTGTTTTTT	CSGGNTGELFF	TRBJ2-2	NA	TRBV29-1	11	NA
TGTGCCAGTAGTATAATAGGGAACACCGGGGAGCTGTTTTTT	CASSIIGNTGELFF	TRBJ2-2	NA	TRBV19	14	NA
TGTGCCAGCTCACCAGGACAGGGGGACGGCTACACCTTC	CASSPGQGDGYTF	TRBJ1-2	TRBD1	TRBV18	13	NA
TGCGCCAGCACTTACCTCGGTACGGACCAAGAGACCCAGTACTTC	CASTYLGTDQETQYF	TRBJ2-5	NA	TRBV5-1	15	few
TGTGCCAGCAGCTTAAGAGGGAAACGCACAGATACGCAGTATTTT	CASSLRGKRTDTQYF	TRBJ2-3	NA	TRBV5-6	15	once
TGTGCCAGCAGCTTAGGGGCTATGGTGGATGAGCAGTTCTTC	CASSLGAMVDEQFF	TRBJ2-1	NA	TRBV7-6	14	NA
TGCGCCAGCAGCTTGGGGTACGAGCAGTACTTC	CASSLGYEQYF	TRBJ2-7	NA	TRBV5-1	11	once
TGTGCCAGCAGCCGGCGGGTGCAGACCTCTGGGGCCAACGTCCTGACTTTC	CASSRRVQTSGANVLTF	TRBJ2-6	NA	TRBV7-2	17	NA